This T cell receptor (beta chain) was captured in a study of cytomegalovirus exposure and HLA in healthy donors. With 4 bases removed from V and 4 bases from J, the gap between germline ends came to 22 bases. Germline V gene lookup returns CDR1 SGHDN and CDR2 FVKESK. The CDR3 extends over 17 amino acids. The PCR had 60 Vbeta and 13 Jbeta primers. Measured with immunoSEQ multiplex PCR; TCRdb has only the in-frame clones, and not every one. The sample consists of around 120,000 clones, 60% to 85% of them appearing once. Findings and limits, study-wide: Indistinguishability led to the exclusion of some V segments, TRBV6-2 and TRBV6-3 included.

A word on this clone: What it binds is unknown.

This clonotype was obtained from a man aged 45-60 years in good health and CMV-seropositive. The rearrangement uses TRBV14 and TRBJ1-2, with a tentative D call TRBD1 (5 bases). What was sequenced was PBMCs. Here the CDR3 reads CASSPPQGYSGGYGYTF. The CDR3 nucleotides read TGTGCCAGCAGCCCTCCTCAGGGTTACTCGGGTGGCTATGGCTACACCTTC.